A single TCR beta chain is shown here with its context. Its antigen is not known. Profiling relied on immunoSEQ multiplex PCR, and the TCRdb table lists in-frame clones only, not all of them. The table includes about 120,000 clones, about 93% detected once. The sample comes from a study of T cell responses to AZD1222 COVID-19 vaccine. The CDR3 runs to 11 residues. The J segment lost 13 bases and the V segment lost 7 bases, leaving 9 bases of the junction unmatched. Germline-derived CDR1 and CDR2 are MNHEY and SVGAGI. Overall study results and limits: Spike regions recognized by vaccine-associated CD4 TCRs spanned the protein, led by 160-218 and 743-854. It was only after the peak T cell response that any repertoires were sampled. Targets within unmutated variant regions were reportedly found for nearly half of spike-specific TCRs. Donors were mostly white British, more females; clonal diversity possibly underestimated.

The V and J genes are TRBV6-5 and TRBJ1-2, with 7 bases that match TRBD1. This sequence originates from an adult who received the MenACWY meningococcal vaccine as a control. The sample consisted of peripheral blood, taken 28 days after the second dose of the MenACWY control vaccine. CDR3 region: CASIVKGAATF. CDR3 in DNA: TGTGCCAGCATAGTTAAGGGGGCTGCCACCTTC.